These 2 T cell receptor beta chains were all obtained from the same sample, sequenced in a study of CD8 T cells in Susac syndrome. RNA was extracted with the RNeasy kit, and a quantity of 0.5 to 1 ug was reverse transcribed using random hexamers. TCRdb called the immunoSEQ multiplex PCR reads again in MiXCR, with one record for every CDR3 protein. In the table there are more than 200,000 distinct CDR3 sequences, approximately 94% of which are singletons. Sequencing input: CD4+ T cells from PBMCs. These receptors all come from a human donor with Susac syndrome.

J is TRBJ2-7 and V is TRBV5-6; D possibly corresponds to TRBD2 (7 bases). Trimming took off 4 bases at V and 1 base at J, with 18 bases between the two ends. CDR1 and CDR2 from the germline V gene are SGHDT and YYEEEE. CDR3 length equals 16 residues. The CDR3 spells CASSRRGGVASYEQYF. CDR3 bases: TGTGCCAGCAGCCGCCGCGGGGGCGTTGCTTCCTACGAGCAGTACTTC.

The gene calls are TRBV6-4 and TRBJ1-1; tentatively, D is TRBD1 (5 bases). The CDR3 is 13 amino acids. CDR1 MRHNA and CDR2 SNTAGT come from the germline V gene. V shed 5 bases and J shed 6 bases, with 13 bases lying between them. The CDR3, as DNA: TGTGCCAGCAGTATAACCCAGGGCGCTGAAGCTTTCTTT. It is translated as CASSITQGAEAFF.